The 17 T cell receptor beta chains reported below all come from one sample, sequenced in a study of T cell responses to AZD1222 COVID-19 vaccine. The protocol was immunoSEQ multiplex PCR, while the TCRdb copy is restricted to in-frame clones and leaves out a portion. Of more than 85,000 clones listed, around 86% were seen once; the top ten hold 5%. The source was peripheral blood, collected on day 0 of AZD1222 vaccination. These receptors came from an adult in good health.

The chain combines TRBV7-6 with TRBJ1-6, with 9 bases matching TRBD1. Losses at the gene ends were 0 bases for V and 6 bases for J; bases not matched to a gene: 3. Germline assignment: CDR1 SGHVS and CDR2 FNYEAQ. The length of the CDR3 is 16 residues. The CDR3 bases are TGTGCCAGCAGCTTAGCGACAGGGGGTATTAATTCACCCCTCCACTTT. Protein product: CASSLATGGINSPLHF.

The chain is built from TRBV21-1 and TRBJ2-2; the DNA was not compared with TRBD1, the D call given in the table. TRBV21-1 is designated a pseudogene. The CDR3 runs 20 residues. CDR3 amino acids: CASSKVDRNRGPTNTGELFF. The CDR3, as DNA: TGTGCCAGCAGCAAAGTAGATAGAAACAGGGGACCAACGAACACCGGGGAGCTGTTTTTT.

This sequence joins TRBV4-3 and TRBJ2-2; possible D gene TRBD2, 6 bases. This CDR3 region has 17 residues. Germline CDR1 LGHNA, CDR2 YSLEER. V was pared by 0 bases and J by 6 bases, with 17 bases between. CDR3 protein: CASSQDTGVRGAGELFF. DNA for the CDR3: TGCGCCAGCAGCCAAGACACCGGAGTGCGGGGTGCCGGGGAGCTGTTTTTT.

V gene TRBV2 combines with J gene TRBJ1-6; TRBD1 is a possible D gene (5 bases). The CDR3 is made up of 12 amino acids. Between the trimmed V and J ends, which lost 2 bases and 13 bases, there was a span of 9 bases. The germline CDR1 and CDR2 sequences are SNHLY and FYNNEI. The CDR3 coding sequence is TGTGCCAGCAGTGAACGGGGGGGGCCCCTCCACTTT. It is translated as CASSERGGPLHF.

The chain recombines TRBV29-1 with TRBJ1-1; 8 bases agree with TRBD1. The V and J ends lost 6 bases and 2 bases, in that order; junction bases with no gene match: 14. This CDR3 contains 16 residues. The germline V gene has CDR1 SQVTM and CDR2 ANQGSEA. The CDR3 loop reads CSVLRGLDRENTEAFF. CDR3 DNA: TGCAGCGTCCTCAGAGGTTTGGACAGGGAAAACACTGAAGCTTTCTTT.

The gene calls are TRBV6-5 and TRBJ1-2, with D hard to call. The germline V gene has CDR1 MNHEY and CDR2 SVGAGI. The germline V and J ends were trimmed by 8 bases and 7 bases, with 20 bases remaining between them. There are 14 residues in the CDR3. The CDR3 nucleotides are TGTGCCAGCGGAGTTCGGGGAAATATAGGTGGCTACACCTTC. This sequence encodes CASGVRGNIGGYTF.

This clone was detected once. Other DNA sequences of this sample code for an identical CDR3. This chain links TRBV7-2 with TRBJ2-5; tentatively, D is TRBD2 (6 bases). This CDR3 spans 14 amino acids. With 1 base removed from V and 1 base from J, the gap between germline ends came to 7 bases. Germline CDR1 and CDR2: SGHTA and FQGNSA. The CDR3 sequence is CASSLGRAQETQYF. As DNA, the CDR3 is TGTGCCAGCAGCTTAGGGAGGGCCCAAGAGACCCAGTACTTC.

V is TRBV9 and J is TRBJ2-7; TRBD2 aligns across 8 bases. V trimming: 2 bases; J trimming: 5 bases; junction bases outside the gene matches: 0. The CDR3 is 12 amino acids. CDR1 and CDR2 (germline): SGDLS, YYNGEE. The CDR3, as DNA: TGTGCCAGCAGCGTTAGCGGGAACGAGCAGTACTTC. It codes for CASSVSGNEQYF.

In this sample, this clone turned up once. V gene TRBV10-3 combines with J gene TRBJ2-5; possible D gene TRBD1, 5 bases. This CDR3 region has 12 residues. V dropped 8 bases and J dropped 0 bases, with 7 bases sitting between them. Germline-derived CDR1 and CDR2 are ENHRY and SYGVKD. CDR3 bases: TGTGCCATCGGCAGGGACCAAGAGACCCAGTACTTC. Its translation: CAIGRDQETQYF.

V gene TRBV5-1 combines with J gene TRBJ2-1, with D perhaps TRBD2 (6 bases). The germline CDR1 and CDR2 sequences are SGHRS and YFSETQ. V gave up 4 bases and J gave up 2 bases, with 19 bases separating them. The CDR3 is 17 residues long. The CDR3 is CASSPGGSTAAYNEQFF. The CDR3 DNA follows: TGCGCCAGCAGCCCTGGGGGGTCAACGGCGGCCTACAATGAGCAGTTCTTC.

V is TRBV5-4 and J is TRBJ1-2; possible D gene TRBD1, 5 bases. V was cut by 5 bases and J by 3 bases, with 14 bases left in between. Germline V gene sequence: CDR1 SGHNT, CDR2 YYREEE (reference sequence). This CDR3 has 14 amino acids. CDR3 loop: CASRVGGLDYGYTF. CDR3 nucleotides: TGTGCCAGCAGGGTCGGGGGGTTAGACTATGGCTACACCTTC.

V is TRBV15 and J is TRBJ2-3; D is unresolved. Trimming took off 0 bases at V and 4 bases at J, with 5 bases between the two ends. The CDR3 runs to 13 residues. Germline V gene data show CDR1 as LNHNV and CDR2 as YYDKDF (reference sequence). Here the CDR3 reads CATSREGSDTQYF. In DNA, the CDR3 is TGTGCCACCAGCAGAGAGGGTTCAGATACGCAGTATTTT.

J is TRBJ1-6 and V is TRBV18; 10 bases are a match to TRBD1. After removal of 2 bases from V and 8 bases from J, the junction contained 6 bases not matched to a gene. CDR1 and CDR2 (germline): KGHSH, LQKENI. CDR3 length: 16 residues. CDR3 loop: CASSPAGQGSHSPLHF. CDR3 nucleotide sequence: TGTGCCAGCTCACCAGCGGGACAGGGGAGTCATTCACCCCTCCACTTT.

This chain connects TRBV18 to TRBJ1-2, with D uncertain. The CDR3 has 12 amino acids. The V end lost 2 bases, the J end lost 8 bases, and 9 bases lay between the germline ends. The germline V gene encodes CDR1 KGHSH and CDR2 LQKENI. This CDR3 reads CASSPDGNGYTF. Written as DNA, the CDR3 is TGTGCCAGCTCACCAGACGGGAACGGCTACACCTTC.

The table lists this clone with a count of one. The chain joins TRBV11-2 to TRBJ1-2; no clear D gene. The germline gives CDR1 SGHAT, CDR2 FQNNGV. Between the trimmed V and J ends, which lost 4 bases and 6 bases, there was a span of 9 bases. CDR3 length: 12 residues. The CDR3 here is CASSSKNHGYTF. DNA of the CDR3: TGTGCCAGCAGCTCGAAGAACCATGGCTACACCTTC.

The genes are TRBV19 and TRBJ2-1; D not certain. The CDR3 loop spans 15 amino acids. Between the trimmed V and J ends, which lost 4 bases and 0 bases, there was a span of 10 bases. Germline CDR1 LNHDA, CDR2 SQIVND (reference sequence). CDR3 residues: CASSTDMSSYNEQFF. For the CDR3, the DNA is TGTGCCAGTAGTACAGACATGAGCTCCTACAATGAGCAGTTCTTC. Full variable domain (outside the CDR3, taken from reference TRBV19 and TRBJ2-1): DGGITQSPKYLFRKEGQNVTLSCEQNLNHDAMYWYRQDPGQGLRLIYYSQIVNDFQKGDIAEGYSVSREKKESFPLTVTSAQKNPTAFYLCASSTDMSSYNEQFFGPGTRLTVL.

The rearrangement joins TRBV7-3 to TRBJ2-2; no reliable D call. V lost 5 bases to trimming and J lost 0 bases, with 10 bases between them. CDR1 is SGHTA and CDR2 is FQGTGA in the germline V gene. The CDR3 extends over 15 amino acids. The CDR3 DNA follows: TGTGCCAGCAGCCCGGCGAGCACGAACACCGGGGAGCTGTTTTTT. It encodes CASSPASTNTGELFF.